This T cell receptor beta chain is from a study of blood T cell repertoires in COVID-19. Repertoires were generated with immunoSEQ multiplex PCR, while TCRdb's copy carries only in-frame clones and drops some. The sample yields around 300,000 clones, about nine tenths seen once. The CDR3 runs 17 residues. Trimming cost V 0 bases and J 1 base, with 15 bases left between them. The germline V gene encodes CDR1 LGHDT and CDR2 YNNKEL (reference sequence). Participants' own reports of clinical history determined their cohort assignment. Recovered participants had two consecutive negative NP/OP PCR tests, healthcare professional clearance, or symptom resolution.

The TCR sequence derives from a woman aged 35 to 49 who had recovered from COVID-19. Sequencing input: PBMCs or T cells enriched from blood (not recorded which). This rearrangement joins TRBV3-1 (or the pseudogene TRBV3-2) to TRBJ1-2; TRBD1 might be the D (6 bases). This chain's CDR3 is CASSQDHPGVGNYGYTF. Here the CDR3 DNA reads TGTGCCAGCAGCCAAGATCATCCAGGGGTGGGTAACTATGGCTACACCTTC.